This TCR beta chain appears in the sequencing data of a study of blood T cells in healthy people across ages. Alongside a J-beta primer mix, a sample-barcoded 5' primer served in a second PCR lasting 7 to 11 cycles. Through a template-switch adaptor with 12 random nucleotides, each cDNA molecule received a tag. TCRdb re-called the 5' RACE reads through MiXCR, storing one row per CDR3 protein. The data contain some 370,000 distinct CDR3 sequences, 45% to 65% of them singletons. This CDR3 contains 15 residues. The V gene lost 1 base and the J gene lost 5 bases, with 14 bases spanning the gap. In germline, CDR1 is SEHNR, CDR2 FQNEAQ (reference sequence).

Sample: blood. J is TRBJ1-2 and V is TRBV7-9, with TRBD1 as a possible D gene (6 bases). The clonotype originates from a man in his 60s in good health. DNA for the CDR3: TGTGCCAGCAGCTTAGTCCAGACAGGCTATTATGGCTACACCTTC. Translated, it gives CASSLVQTGYYGYTF.